The 24 T cell receptor beta chains reported below all come from one sample, sequenced in a study of T cell repertoires in cytomegalovirus infection. A single record per CDR3 protein comes from TCRdb applying MiXCR to the reads. The data contain about 700,000 distinct CDR3 sequences, around 35% of them singletons. Their specific antigens are unknown. This sample comprised cultured PBMCs, obtained from culture after CMV antigen stimulation. Source of these receptors: a human donor in good health (CMV status not recorded). Some clones in this sample may be carry-over from other donors' samples.

The chain links TRBV6-4 to TRBJ1-5, with TRBD1 identical over 8 bases. V dropped 4 bases and J dropped 3; count of bases not matched to a gene: 5. Germline V gives CDR1 MRHNA, CDR2 SNTAGT. This CDR3 has 15 amino acids. CDR3 sequence: CASSGDRPVNQPQHF. In nucleotides, the CDR3 is TGTGCCAGCAGTGGGGACAGGCCCGTCAATCAGCCCCAGCATTTT.

The table lists this clonotype with a few counts. The rearrangement uses TRBV7-9 and TRBJ2-1; TRBD1 matches 7 bases. The germline V gene encodes CDR1 SEHNR and CDR2 FQNEAQ (reference sequence). This CDR3 has 16 amino acids. J lost 7 bases, V lost 4 bases, and 13 bases had no gene match. In DNA, the CDR3 is TGTGCCAGCAGCTCTACCCGGGACAGTCCGGAGAATGAGCAGTTCTTC. It codes for CASSSTRDSPENEQFF.

CDR3 nucleotide sequence: TGCGCCAGCAGCCAGGGAACACAACGGGACAGGGGAGGAGGCTACACCTTC. It specifies CASSQGTQRDRGGGYTF. The chain couples TRBV4-3 to TRBJ1-2; 10 bases are shared with TRBD1. Per the germline V gene, CDR1 is LGHNA and CDR2 is YSLEER. Trimming at V came to 3 bases and at J to 8 bases, leaving 15 bases not matched to a gene. There are 17 residues in the CDR3.

The chain uses TRBV20-1 and TRBJ2-7; D possibly corresponds to TRBD1 (6 bases). This CDR3 comprises 13 residues. Germline V gene sequence: CDR1 DFQATT, CDR2 SNEGSKA (reference sequence). CDR3 region: CSSVRGRTYEQYF. In DNA, the CDR3 is TGCAGCTCCGTCAGGGGCCGAACCTACGAGCAGTACTTC.

The chain is built from TRBV12-3 or TRBV12-4 and TRBJ1-5; 9 bases agree with TRBD1. CDR3 length: 15 residues. V lost 6 bases to trimming and J lost 2 bases; unmatched junction nucleotides: 5. CDR3 coding DNA: TGTGCCAGCAGACCACAGGGGGCAGGCAATCAGCCCCAGCATTTT. Protein sequence: CASRPQGAGNQPQHF.

The rearrangement joins TRBV6-5 to TRBJ2-3; the match to TRBD1 covers 8 bases. J lost 1 base, V lost 4 bases, and 7 bases had no gene match. The germline gives CDR1 MNHEY, CDR2 SVGAGI. The CDR3 runs to 16 residues. The CDR3 reads CASSFYRGFGTDTQYF. DNA of the CDR3: TGTGCCAGCAGTTTCTACAGGGGGTTTGGCACAGATACGCAGTATTTT.

This clonotype showed up just a few times. The V call is TRBV23-1, the J call TRBJ1-4; D uncertain. TRBV23-1 is placed among ORFs of uncertain function. V was clipped by 9 bases and J by 11 bases, with 13 bases between them. The CDR3 loop spans 11 amino acids. This chain's CDR3 is CASPLVAKLFF. CDR3 nucleotides: TGCGCCAGTCCTCTGGTGGCCAAACTGTTTTTT.

This clonotype was counted between two and nine times. The CDR3 sequence is CASAGRRNTEAFF. In DNA form, the CDR3 reads TGTGCCAGTGCCGGGAGGAGGAACACTGAAGCTTTCTTT. The rearrangement uses TRBV19 and TRBJ1-1, with D unclear. Per the germline V gene, CDR1 is LNHDA and CDR2 is SQIVND (reference sequence). The length of the CDR3 is 13 residues. The V end was cut by 8 bases, the J end by 1 base, with 11 bases between.

This clonotype was detected a few times. The chain recombines TRBV7-2 with TRBJ2-7; D is unresolved. This CDR3 is built from 13 residues. The V end lost 4 bases, the J end lost 2 bases, and 9 bases lay between the germline ends. Germline-derived CDR1 and CDR2 are SGHTA and FQGNSA. The CDR3 DNA reads TGTGCCAGCAGCTCTCCTTCCACCTACGAGCAGTACTTC. It translates to CASSSPSTYEQYF.

There are a few counts of this clonotype. This rearrangement joins TRBV10-3 to TRBJ2-7, with D uncertain. The CDR3 covers 11 residues. The V end was cut by 0 bases, the J end by 6 bases, with 3 bases between. Per germline, CDR1 ENHRY and CDR2 SYGVKD. The CDR3 DNA reads as TGTGCCATCAGTGAGTCAGGCGAGCAGTACTTC. It yields the protein CAISESGEQYF.

The CDR3 region is CASSDGGAIYNEQFF. For the CDR3, the DNA is TGTGCCAGCAGCGACGGCGGTGCCATCTACAATGAGCAGTTCTTC. The gene calls are TRBV9 and TRBJ2-1, with D uncertain. CDR3 length: 15 residues. Germline CDR1 SGDLS, CDR2 YYNGEE. Trimming took off 3 bases at V and 3 bases at J, with 13 bases between the two ends.

CDR3 coding DNA: TGTGCCAGCAGCCAGGCGGTCTCTCCCTACTACGAGCAGTACTTC. Its protein product is CASSQAVSPYYEQYF. J is TRBJ2-7 and V is TRBV6-1; no firm D call. The CDR3 covers 15 residues. V was cut by 6 bases and J by 3 bases, with 18 bases left in between. Germline CDR1 and CDR2: MNHNS and SASEGT.

This clonotype turned up a few times. The chain joins TRBV25-1 to TRBJ2-1; unclear D gene. V lost 4 bases and J lost 2, with 9 bases in between. The CDR3 length is 14 residues. The V gene's germline CDR1 is MGHDK and CDR2 SYGVNS. CDR3 bases: TGTGCCAGCAGTGTGGGTAGGGCCTACAATGAGCAGTTCTTC. Its translation is CASSVGRAYNEQFF.

The rearrangement joins TRBV19 to TRBJ2-7, with 7 bases that match TRBD1. V lost 3 bases and J lost 2; bases outside the gene matches: 10. Germline CDR1 is LNHDA and CDR2 is SQIVND (reference sequence). The CDR3 is 16 residues long. CDR3 coding DNA: TGTGCCAGTAGTATTTGGACAGGAAAAACGACCTACGAGCAGTACTTC. Amino acid sequence: CASSIWTGKTTYEQYF. The entire variable domain, with the rest obtained from reference TRBV19 and TRBJ2-7, is as follows: DGGITQSPKYLFRKEGQNVTLSCEQNLNHDAMYWYRQDPGQGLRLIYYSQIVNDFQKGDIAEGYSVSREKKESFPLTVTSAQKNPTAFYLCASSIWTGKTTYEQYFGPGTRLTVT.

This chain connects TRBV7-6 to TRBJ2-2; D might be TRBD1 (5 bases). V lost 5 bases and J 6 bases, leaving 13 bases between the germline ends. This CDR3 has 14 amino acids. CDR1 SGHVS and CDR2 FNYEAQ come from the germline V gene. CDR3 nucleotide sequence: TGTGCCAGCAGCGCAGGGCGTTTTGCCGGGGAGCTGTTTTTT. Its protein product is CASSAGRFAGELFF.

The chain employs TRBV5-4 and TRBJ2-5; TRBD1 aligns across 11 bases. With 6 bases clipped from V and 2 bases from J, the junction kept 6 bases outside the gene matches. This CDR3 contains 15 residues. CDR1 and CDR2 (germline): SGHNT, YYREEE (reference sequence). CDR3 sequence (DNA): TGTGCCAGCACTTCCGGGACAGGGGGACAAGAGACCCAGTACTTC. Its translation: CASTSGTGGQETQYF.

A remark on this clonotype: One end of the junction varies from germline; a read error may be responsible. V usage is TRBV11-2 and J usage is TRBJ2-1, with D possibly matching TRBD1 (5 bases). The CDR3 has 14 amino acids. CDR1 is SGHAT, CDR2 FQNNGV, per germline. The CDR3 here is CGSSSDTGYNEQFF. CDR3 nucleotides: TGTGGCAGCAGCTCCGATACAGGCTACAATGAGCAGTTCTTC. The complete variable domain, with remaining parts taken from reference TRBV11-2 and TRBJ2-1, reads EAGVAQSPRYKIIEKRQSVAFWCNPISGHATLYWYQQILGQGPKLLIQFQNNGVVDDSQLPKDRFSAERLKGVDSTLKIQPAKLEDSAVYLCGSSSDTGYNEQFFGPGTRLTVL.

The V call is TRBV7-2, the J call TRBJ2-3; possible D gene TRBD1, 6 bases. The V and J ends lost 0 bases and 2 bases respectively, with 15 bases between them. The CDR3 runs to 17 residues. Germline V gives CDR1 SGHTA, CDR2 FQGNSA. The DNA for the CDR3 is TGTGCCAGCAGCTTAGCGTTCGAGGCAGGGGACACAGATACGCAGTATTTT. It yields the protein CASSLAFEAGDTDTQYF. Looking up the rest from reference TRBV7-2 and TRBJ2-3 gives the full variable domain: GAGVSQSPSNKVTEKGKDVELRCDPISGHTALYWYRQSLGQGLEFLIYFQGNSAPDKSGLPSDRFSAERTGGSVSTLTIQRTQQEDSAVYLCASSLAFEAGDTDTQYFGPGTRLTVL.

The genes are TRBV12-3 or TRBV12-4 and TRBJ2-3, with D possibly matching TRBD2 (5 bases). Trimming shortened V by 8 bases and J by 3 bases, and 15 bases separated the two germline ends. There are 14 residues in the CDR3. Here the CDR3 reads CASQERSGTDTQYF. CDR3 nucleotides: TGTGCCAGCCAGGAGCGTTCGGGGACAGATACGCAGTATTTT.

J is TRBJ1-2 and V is TRBV10-3; D is unclear. The V end was cut by 7 bases, the J end by 8 bases, with 17 bases between. CDR1 and CDR2 (germline): ENHRY, SYGVKD. CDR3 length: 13 residues. The CDR3 DNA sequence: TGTGCCATCACTGACAAAGCGTTACGCGGCTACACCTTC. Translation gives CAITDKALRGYTF.

The CDR3 sequence: CASMNPRSYEQYF. The CDR3, as DNA: TGTGCCAGCATGAATCCTCGCTCCTACGAGCAGTACTTC. The V and J genes are TRBV28 and TRBJ2-7; D gene ambiguous. In germline, CDR1 is MDHEN, CDR2 SYDVKM. This CDR3 region has 13 residues. Trimming cost V 7 bases and J 0 bases, with 10 bases left between them.

This clonotype came up many times. The chain couples TRBV7-2 to TRBJ2-1; D is tentatively TRBD1 or TRBD2 (5 bases each). Per germline, CDR1 SGHTA and CDR2 FQGNSA. The CDR3 runs 12 residues. V lost 5 bases and J 8 bases, leaving 10 bases between the germline ends. The CDR3 region is CASSDRGDEQFF. CDR3 bases: TGTGCCAGCAGCGATAGAGGGGATGAGCAGTTCTTC.

The rearrangement joins TRBV12-3 or TRBV12-4 to TRBJ2-1; 10 bases line up with TRBD2. There are 15 residues in the CDR3. V lost 7 bases and J lost 9; bases outside the gene matches: 12. The CDR3 sequence is CASNRLIAGGVEQFF. The CDR3 coding sequence is TGTGCCAGCAACAGGTTAATAGCGGGAGGAGTTGAGCAGTTCTTC.

This clonotype was counted between two and nine times. The chain recombines TRBV14 with TRBJ2-3, with TRBD2 matching 7 bases. J was trimmed by 3 bases and V by 5 bases; bases with no gene match: 8. This CDR3 contains 15 residues. Germline lookup yields CDR1 SGHDN and CDR2 FVKESK. The CDR3 region is CASSWRETGTDTQYF. CDR3 DNA sequence: TGTGCCAGCAGCTGGCGGGAGACGGGAACAGATACGCAGTATTTT.